A selection of T cell receptor beta chains follows, all from one sample in a study of OX40 agonist ivuxolimab in advanced cancers. Using immunoSEQ multiplex PCR, the repertoire was profiled, and TCRdb retains in-frame clones only, with some absent. The profile shows about 19,000 clones, 65% to 70% of them singletons. The sequencing here drew on CD4+ or CD8+ T cells sorted from blood, taken in a trial of the OX40 agonist ivuxolimab. These receptors came from an adult with an advanced solid tumor such as melanoma, head and neck, liver or kidney cancer. The CDR3 runs from the conserved cysteine through the conserved F or W. D genes are given only for firm matches. Some rows have no size entry. The others give once, few or many, or a class for an expanded clone.

clone_size: NA; v_call: TRBV28; d_call: NA; j_call: TRBJ2-5; cdr3_aa: CASSFGRTGGVETQYF; cdr3_nt: TGTGCCAGCAGTTTTGGTAGGACCGGGGGTGTGGAGACCCAGTACTTC
clone_size: many; v_call: TRBV13; d_call: TRBD2; j_call: TRBJ2-1; cdr3_aa: CASSSGLAGYSEQFF; cdr3_nt: TGTGCCAGCAGCTCGGGACTAGCGGGATACTCTGAGCAGTTCTTC
clone_size: NA; v_call: TRBV9; d_call: TRBD2; j_call: TRBJ2-3; cdr3_aa: CASSYFGGAEDTQYF; cdr3_nt: TGTGCCAGCAGCTACTTCGGGGGGGCGGAAGACACGCAGTATTTT
clone_size: once; v_call: TRBV27; d_call: TRBD2; j_call: TRBJ2-7; cdr3_aa: CASSLLAGGREQYF; cdr3_nt: TGTGCCAGCAGTTTACTAGCGGGGGGCCGCGAGCAGTACTTC
clone_size: few; v_call: TRBV28; d_call: NA; j_call: TRBJ1-2; cdr3_aa: CASSLTLAPFYGYTF; cdr3_nt: TGTGCCAGCAGCCTTACACTGGCCCCCTTCTATGGCTACACCTTC
clone_size: NA; v_call: TRBV4-1; d_call: NA; j_call: TRBJ2-5; cdr3_aa: CASSLGSLNLPMAQYF; cdr3_nt: TGCGCCAGCAGCCTTGGCTCCTTAAACTTGCCCATGGCCCAGTACTTC
clone_size: NA; v_call: TRBV28; d_call: NA; j_call: TRBJ1-3; cdr3_aa: CASSLVAFSGNTIYF; cdr3_nt: TGTGCCAGCAGTTTAGTAGCGTTCTCTGGAAACACCATATATTTT
clone_size: NA; v_call: TRBV7-8; d_call: TRBD1; j_call: TRBJ2-1; cdr3_aa: CASSLGDRAVDNEQFF; cdr3_nt: TGTGCCAGCAGCTTAGGGGACAGGGCTGTAGACAATGAGCAGTTCTTC
clone_size: NA; v_call: TRBV28; d_call: NA; j_call: TRBJ2-5; cdr3_aa: CASRSGLQETQYF; cdr3_nt: TGTGCCAGCCGCTCAGGACTCCAAGAGACCCAGTACTTC
clone_size: NA; v_call: TRBV9; d_call: TRBD1; j_call: TRBJ1-1; cdr3_aa: CASSPGQGDTEAFF; cdr3_nt: TGTGCCAGCAGCCCAGGACAGGGGGACACTGAAGCTTTCTTT
clone_size: NA; v_call: TRBV6-6; d_call: NA; j_call: TRBJ2-7; cdr3_aa: CASSYGIGGEQYF; cdr3_nt: TGTGCCAGCAGTTACGGTATAGGAGGCGAGCAGTACTTC
clone_size: once; v_call: TRBV4-3; d_call: TRBD2; j_call: TRBJ2-3; cdr3_aa: CASSQELLAGDTQYF; cdr3_nt: TGCGCCAGCAGCCAAGAATTACTAGCGGGGGATACGCAGTATTTT
clone_size: NA; v_call: TRBV9; d_call: TRBD1; j_call: TRBJ2-7; cdr3_aa: CASSLEGGQGIFYEQYF; cdr3_nt: TGTGCCAGCAGCTTAGAAGGGGGACAGGGCATTTTCTACGAGCAGTACTTC
clone_size: NA; v_call: TRBV5-8; d_call: NA; j_call: TRBJ1-2; cdr3_aa: CASSLDSYGYTF; cdr3_nt: TGTGCCAGCAGCCTGGACAGCTATGGCTACACCTTC
clone_size: NA; v_call: TRBV6-5; d_call: TRBD2; j_call: TRBJ2-5; cdr3_aa: CASSPLADEETQYF; cdr3_nt: TGTGCCAGCAGTCCGCTAGCGGATGAAGAGACCCAGTACTTC
clone_size: NA; v_call: TRBV7-6; d_call: NA; j_call: TRBJ2-7; cdr3_aa: CASSLTVNYEQYF; cdr3_nt: TGTGCCAGCAGCTTGACAGTGAACTACGAGCAGTACTTC
clone_size: many; v_call: TRBV27; d_call: NA; j_call: TRBJ1-5; cdr3_aa: CASSLSIDQPQHF; cdr3_nt: TGTGCCAGCAGTTTATCCATAGATCAGCCCCAGCATTTT
clone_size: NA; v_call: TRBV15; d_call: TRBD2; j_call: TRBJ2-5; cdr3_aa: CATSKPPGLAGETQYF; cdr3_nt: TGTGCCACCAGCAAACCCCCGGGACTAGCGGGAGAGACCCAGTACTTC
clone_size: NA; v_call: TRBV28; d_call: NA; j_call: TRBJ2-7; cdr3_aa: CASRGFRVADYEQYF; cdr3_nt: TGTGCCAGCAGAGGTTTCAGGGTAGCCGACTACGAGCAGTACTTC
clone_size: NA; v_call: TRBV7-9; d_call: NA; j_call: TRBJ2-5; cdr3_aa: CASANSEGETQYF; cdr3_nt: TGTGCCAGCGCGAATAGCGAAGGAGAGACCCAGTACTTC
clone_size: NA; v_call: TRBV11-2; d_call: NA; j_call: TRBJ2-3; cdr3_aa: CASSPVKVSLFTDTQYF; cdr3_nt: TGTGCCAGCAGCCCAGTTAAGGTTTCATTATTTACAGATACGCAGTATTTT
clone_size: NA; v_call: TRBV29-1; d_call: TRBD2; j_call: TRBJ2-2; cdr3_aa: CSIRHPGGSNTGELFF; cdr3_nt: TGCAGCATTAGGCACCCGGGGGGATCGAACACCGGGGAGCTGTTTTTT
clone_size: few; v_call: TRBV6-6; d_call: TRBD1; j_call: TRBJ1-1; cdr3_aa: CASTSPTGETTEAFF; cdr3_nt: TGTGCCAGCACCTCCCCCACAGGGGAGACCACTGAAGCTTTCTTT
clone_size: NA; v_call: TRBV28; d_call: NA; j_call: TRBJ1-2; cdr3_aa: CASLRVGKVLNYGYTF; cdr3_nt: TGTGCCAGCCTCCGTGTCGGGAAGGTGCTTAACTATGGCTACACCTTC
clone_size: once; v_call: TRBV14; d_call: TRBD2; j_call: TRBJ2-2; cdr3_aa: CASSHRLAGGPGELFF; cdr3_nt: TGTGCCAGCAGCCACCGACTAGCGGGGGGGCCGGGGGAGCTGTTTTTT
clone_size: NA; v_call: TRBV5-6; d_call: NA; j_call: TRBJ1-3; cdr3_aa: CASRSWPAGNTIYF; cdr3_nt: TGTGCCAGCAGGTCCTGGCCGGCTGGAAACACCATATATTTT
clone_size: NA; v_call: TRBV19; d_call: TRBD2; j_call: TRBJ2-1; cdr3_aa: CASSLIGLVHNEQFF; cdr3_nt: TGTGCCAGTAGCCTCATCGGACTAGTACACAATGAGCAGTTCTTC
clone_size: NA; v_call: TRBV4-1; d_call: NA; j_call: TRBJ1-5; cdr3_aa: CASSQERTAGQPQHF; cdr3_nt: TGCGCCAGCAGCCAAGAGAGGACAGCGGGGCAGCCCCAGCATTTT
clone_size: NA; v_call: TRBV5-4; d_call: NA; j_call: TRBJ1-3; cdr3_aa: CASSLGAGPGNTIYF; cdr3_nt: TGTGCCAGCAGCTTGGGTGCAGGCCCTGGAAACACCATATATTTT
clone_size: NA; v_call: TRBV27; d_call: TRBD2; j_call: TRBJ2-3; cdr3_aa: CASSIYGGATDTQYF; cdr3_nt: TGTGCCAGCAGTATCTACGGGGGGGCGACAGATACGCAGTATTTT
clone_size: NA; v_call: TRBV5-5; d_call: NA; j_call: TRBJ2-4; cdr3_aa: CASSTRAVGNIQYF; cdr3_nt: TGCGCCAGCAGCACCCGGGCAGTGGGGAACATTCAGTACTTC
clone_size: few; v_call: TRBV2; d_call: TRBD1; j_call: TRBJ2-7; cdr3_aa: CASRPPGRGTGWYEQYF; cdr3_nt: TGTGCCAGCAGGCCACCTGGGAGAGGGACAGGGTGGTACGAGCAGTACTTC
clone_size: once; v_call: TRBV27; d_call: NA; j_call: TRBJ1-2; cdr3_aa: CASSSGTYYGYTF; cdr3_nt: TGTGCCAGCAGTTCCGGGACATACTATGGCTACACCTTC
clone_size: NA; v_call: TRBV10-3; d_call: TRBD1; j_call: TRBJ2-3; cdr3_aa: CAMGRGLFNTDTQYF; cdr3_nt: TGTGCCATGGGAAGGGGGCTATTTAACACAGATACGCAGTATTTT
clone_size: NA; v_call: TRBV13; d_call: NA; j_call: TRBJ1-3; cdr3_aa: CASSGGSPGSGNTIYF; cdr3_nt: TGTGCCAGCAGTGGGGGGTCACCAGGCTCTGGAAACACCATATATTTT
clone_size: few; v_call: TRBV19; d_call: TRBD2; j_call: TRBJ2-5; cdr3_aa: CASSLGLAGVRDQETQYF; cdr3_nt: TGTGCCAGTAGTTTGGGACTAGCGGGAGTACGGGACCAAGAGACCCAGTACTTC
clone_size: NA; v_call: TRBV6-1; d_call: TRBD1; j_call: TRBJ2-2; cdr3_aa: CASSEAATGAFAGELFF; cdr3_nt: TGTGCCAGCAGTGAAGCGGCGACAGGGGCCTTCGCCGGGGAGCTGTTTTTT
clone_size: NA; v_call: TRBV19; d_call: NA; j_call: TRBJ2-5; cdr3_aa: CASSLVGGTQYF; cdr3_nt: TGTGCCAGTAGTCTCGTCGGTGGGACCCAGTACTTC
clone_size: NA; v_call: TRBV7-2; d_call: NA; j_call: TRBJ2-7; cdr3_aa: CASSPRDSTFEQYF; cdr3_nt: TGTGCCAGCAGCCCGCGGGACTCCACTTTCGAGCAGTACTTC
clone_size: NA; v_call: TRBV2; d_call: NA; j_call: TRBJ2-7; cdr3_aa: CASSEGVWKSSYEQYF; cdr3_nt: TGTGCCAGCAGTGAAGGGGTCTGGAAGAGCTCCTACGAGCAGTACTTC
clone_size: NA; v_call: TRBV6-4; d_call: NA; j_call: TRBJ2-2; cdr3_aa: CASSAESTGELFF; cdr3_nt: TGTGCCAGCAGTGCCGAGAGCACCGGGGAGCTGTTTTTT
clone_size: NA; v_call: TRBV5-6; d_call: NA; j_call: TRBJ2-5; cdr3_aa: CASSLGGSETQYF; cdr3_nt: TGTGCCAGCAGCTTGGGTGGGAGCGAGACCCAGTACTTC
clone_size: NA; v_call: TRBV14; d_call: NA; j_call: TRBJ2-5; cdr3_aa: CASSQWGSALQETQYF; cdr3_nt: TGTGCCAGCAGCCAATGGGGTAGCGCCCTACAAGAGACCCAGTACTTC
clone_size: NA; v_call: TRBV7-9; d_call: TRBD2; j_call: TRBJ2-3; cdr3_aa: CASSFPTSGSNTQYF; cdr3_nt: TGTGCCAGCAGCTTCCCGACTAGCGGGAGTAATACGCAGTATTTT
clone_size: NA; v_call: TRBV10-3; d_call: TRBD2; j_call: TRBJ2-3; cdr3_aa: CAISESMTSGGSTDTQYF; cdr3_nt: TGTGCCATCAGTGAGTCGATGACTAGCGGGGGGAGCACAGATACGCAGTATTTT
clone_size: once; v_call: TRBV5-1; d_call: NA; j_call: TRBJ2-7; cdr3_aa: CASSLGFLGNYEQYF; cdr3_nt: TGCGCCAGCAGCTTGGGATTTCTGGGGAACTACGAGCAGTACTTC
clone_size: NA; v_call: TRBV6-5; d_call: NA; j_call: TRBJ2-5; cdr3_aa: CASSLTVSQETQYF; cdr3_nt: TGTGCCAGCAGTTTAACAGTGTCCCAAGAGACCCAGTACTTC
clone_size: NA; v_call: TRBV28; d_call: NA; j_call: TRBJ2-1; cdr3_aa: CASSGPLPGRSGLYNEQFF; cdr3_nt: TGTGCCAGCAGTGGACCTCTGCCGGGAAGGTCCGGGCTTTACAATGAGCAGTTCTTC
clone_size: NA; v_call: TRBV4-1; d_call: NA; j_call: TRBJ1-5; cdr3_aa: CASSQALDYQPQHF; cdr3_nt: TGCGCCAGCAGCCAAGCTCTGGATTATCAGCCCCAGCATTTT
clone_size: NA; v_call: TRBV19; d_call: TRBD2; j_call: TRBJ2-3; cdr3_aa: CASSIVLAGGDTQYF; cdr3_nt: TGTGCCAGTAGTATTGTACTAGCGGGGGGAGATACGCAGTATTTT
clone_size: NA; v_call: TRBV28; d_call: TRBD1; j_call: TRBJ2-3; cdr3_aa: CASSASWDSRGSTDTQYF; cdr3_nt: TGTGCCAGCAGTGCCTCTTGGGACAGCAGAGGGTCCACAGATACGCAGTATTTT
clone_size: few; v_call: TRBV5-5; d_call: NA; j_call: TRBJ2-5; cdr3_aa: CASSLGRNQETQYF; cdr3_nt: TGTGCCAGCAGCTTGGGACGGAACCAAGAGACCCAGTACTTC
clone_size: NA; v_call: TRBV19; d_call: NA; j_call: TRBJ2-2; cdr3_aa: CASSIGTGELFF; cdr3_nt: TGTGCCAGTAGTATCGGAACCGGGGAGCTGTTTTTT